Shown below are 14 T cell receptor beta chains from a single sample sequenced in a study of beta chain features in type 1 diabetes. The investigators reverse transcribed all of the isolated RNA, so they sequenced expressed TCRB transcripts. Repertoires were generated with immunoSEQ multiplex PCR, while TCRdb's copy carries only in-frame clones and drops some. The sample lists about 470,000 clones, around 28% occurring once. Sequenced material: naive CD4+ T cells from blood. These receptors came from a man younger than 30 in good health.

This sequence joins TRBV7-2 and TRBJ2-7; TRBD2 aligns across 10 bases. CDR3 length: 15 residues. Germline V gene lookup returns CDR1 SGHTA and CDR2 FQGNSA. With V trimmed by 1 base and J by 2 bases, 2 bases remained unmatched. CDR3 DNA sequence: TGTGCCAGCAGCTTAGACAGCGGGAGGGCCTACGAGCAGTACTTC. Its translation: CASSLDSGRAYEQYF.

This clone has just a few counts. This chain connects TRBV14 to TRBJ2-5, with 9 bases matching TRBD2. Germline V CDR1 and CDR2: SGHDN, FVKESK. The trim removed 4 bases at V and 4 bases at J, leaving 16 bases unmatched. The CDR3 runs to 18 residues. In DNA form, the CDR3 reads TGTGCCAGCAGCCCCGGGACTAGCTCGCTGAATGGAGGAGAGACCCAGTACTTC. Amino acids: CASSPGTSSLNGGETQYF.

There are a few counts of this clone. J is TRBJ2-5 and V is TRBV9; D is perhaps TRBD2 (5 bases). Trimming shortened V by 0 bases and J by 4 bases, and 13 bases separated the two germline ends. Germline assignment: CDR1 SGDLS and CDR2 YYNGEE. The CDR3 totals 15 residues. In DNA, the CDR3 is TGTGCCAGCAGCGTAGTTGGTGGGAGCGGAGAGACCCAGTACTTC. Translation gives CASSVVGGSGETQYF.

V usage is TRBV29-1 and J usage is TRBJ2-2; no clear D. Germline-derived CDR1 and CDR2 are SQVTM and ANQGSEA. The V end was cut by 4 bases, the J end by 2 bases, with 11 bases between. There are 14 residues in the CDR3. CDR3 nucleotides: TGCAGCGTTGGGATCTCGCCTAACACCGGGGAGCTGTTTTTT. It translates to CSVGISPNTGELFF.

The V gene is TRBV7-2, the J gene TRBJ2-2; 8 nucleotides agree with TRBD2. Germline V gene data show CDR1 as SGHTA and CDR2 as FQGNSA. The CDR3 has 15 amino acids. Losses at the gene ends were 5 bases for V and 4 bases for J; bases not matched to a gene: 6. CDR3 coding DNA: TGTGCCAGCAGCGGCCCCAGCGGGAGCACCGGGGAGCTGTTTTTT. Encoded protein: CASSGPSGSTGELFF.

J is TRBJ2-3 and V is TRBV30; D could derive from TRBD1 or TRBD2 (5 bases each). Trimming took 2 bases from V and 1 from J, leaving 19 bases between them. CDR3 length equals 17 residues. CDR1 and CDR2 (germline): GTSNPN, SVGIG (reference sequence). The CDR3 DNA sequence: TGTGCCTGGAGTTCGTTCGATCGGAGAGGGGGCACAGATACGCAGTATTTT. Encoded protein: CAWSSFDRRGGTDTQYF. The variable domain in full, with the rest retrieved from reference TRBV30 and TRBJ2-3, is SQTIHQWPATLVQPVGSPLSLECTVEGTSNPNLYWYRQAAGRGLQLLFYSVGIGQISSEVPQNLSASRPQDRQFILSSKKLLLSDSGFYLCAWSSFDRRGGTDTQYFGPGTRLTVL.

The chain uses TRBV23-1 and TRBJ2-1, with 9 bases that match TRBD1. TRBV23-1 is placed among ORFs of uncertain function. With 3 bases clipped from V and 4 bases from J, the junction kept 4 bases outside the gene matches. CDR3 length: 15 amino acids. The CDR3, as DNA: TGCGCCAGCAGTCAGAGACAGGGGGGATACAATGAGCAGTTCTTC. Its protein is CASSQRQGGYNEQFF.

This clone was recorded only once. This sequence joins TRBV11-2 and TRBJ2-7, with D tentatively TRBD1 or TRBD2 (5 bases each). Germline lookup yields CDR1 SGHAT and CDR2 FQNNGV. The V end lost 3 bases, the J end lost 6 bases, and 12 bases lay between the germline ends. The CDR3 is made up of 13 amino acids. As DNA, the CDR3 is TGTGCCAGCAGCTTCGGGGCCCGGGGCGAGCAGTACTTC. Its translation: CASSFGARGEQYF.

The table lists this clone with a few counts. The same CDR3 also results from other DNA sequences found in this sample. This rearrangement joins TRBV29-1 to TRBJ1-1; 7 nucleotides match TRBD1. The germline CDR1 and CDR2 sequences are SQVTM and ANQGSEA. V was pared by 6 bases and J by 1 base, with 5 bases of the junction left unmatched. This CDR3 is 13 amino acids long. CDR3 sequence reads: CSVRTGQNTEAFF. CDR3 nucleotides: TGCAGCGTCAGGACAGGCCAGAACACTGAAGCTTTCTTT.

This clone has more than one count but fewer than ten. The genes are TRBV4-1 and TRBJ2-1, with 14 bases aligning to TRBD2. This CDR3 has 17 residues. The J segment lost 8 bases and the V segment lost 3 bases, leaving 9 bases of the junction unmatched. Germline V gives CDR1 MGHRA, CDR2 YSYEKL. The CDR3 here is CASSHERTSGGQDEQFF. As DNA, the CDR3 is TGCGCCAGCAGCCACGAAAGGACTAGCGGGGGGCAGGATGAGCAGTTCTTC.

This clone showed up just a few times. The genes are TRBV28 and TRBJ2-7; D possibly corresponds to TRBD1 (6 bases). V was trimmed by 6 bases and J by 5 bases, leaving 14 bases between them. This CDR3 comprises 13 residues. CDR1 is MDHEN and CDR2 is SYDVKM in the germline V gene. The CDR3 coding sequence is TGTGCCAGCAGCCCTGCACAGGGCCACGAGCAGTACTTC. It codes for CASSPAQGHEQYF.

This clone was seen just once. The rearrangement uses TRBV19 and TRBJ2-2; D unclear. The germline V gene has CDR1 LNHDA and CDR2 SQIVND (reference sequence). V lost 7 bases and J 0 bases, leaving 12 bases between the germline ends. This CDR3 spans 15 amino acids. DNA for the CDR3: TGTGCCAGTATAAGTCAAAGGGCGAACACCGGGGAGCTGTTTTTT. Its protein is CASISQRANTGELFF.

This clone was observed a few times. V is TRBV30 and J is TRBJ1-5; no clear D. V lost 2 bases and J 5 bases, leaving 16 bases between the germline ends. The CDR3 consists of 15 residues. Per the germline V gene, CDR1 is GTSNPN and CDR2 is SVGIG (reference sequence). CDR3 sequence reads: CAWSRRRPVDQPQHF. CDR3 nucleotide sequence: TGTGCCTGGAGTCGACGCCGGCCAGTAGATCAGCCCCAGCATTTT.

The V gene is TRBV28, the J gene TRBJ1-2, with 10 bases fitting TRBD1. The junction had 5 bases not matched to a gene; V was cut back by 4 bases and J by 6 bases. The CDR3 has 14 amino acids. Germline V gene lookup returns CDR1 MDHEN and CDR2 SYDVKM. CDR3 sequence reads: CASSWGQGFNGYTF. The CDR3 DNA reads TGTGCCAGCAGTTGGGGACAGGGGTTCAATGGCTACACCTTC.